This is a list of T cell receptor beta chains from one sample in a study of CD8 T cells in ankylosing spondylitis. MiXCR, run by TCRdb on the 5' RACE reads, gives a single entry per CDR3 protein. Altogether 80,000 to 100,000 distinct CDR3 sequences are present, roughly 8% being singletons, with the ten largest covering 9.9%. The material sequenced was blood, either unsorted or a sorted T cell fraction (not recorded which). The receptors derive from a male donor with ankylosing spondylitis or in good health (not recorded which). CDR3s include the opening cysteine and the closing phenylalanine or tryptophan. The order of the fields is clone size, J gene, D gene, V gene, CDR3 protein, CDR3 DNA. A D gene is named only where the DNA matches it firmly. Rows may omit the clone size; those that give it use once, few, many or a size class.

clone_size: many; j_call: TRBJ2-5; d_call: NA; v_call: TRBV6-2/TRBV6-3; cdr3_aa: CASQTIAGAQYF; cdr3_nt: TGTGCCAGTCAGACGATCGCCGGGGCCCAGTACTTC
clone_size: many; j_call: TRBJ2-7; d_call: NA; v_call: TRBV18; cdr3_aa: CASTNQGRQQYF; cdr3_nt: TGTGCCAGCACCAATCAGGGTCGGCAGCAGTACTTC
clone_size: many; j_call: TRBJ1-1; d_call: NA; v_call: TRBV18; cdr3_aa: CASSLEGRTEAFF; cdr3_nt: TGTGCCAGCTCACTGGAAGGCCGCACTGAAGCTTTCTTT
clone_size: many; j_call: TRBJ1-2; d_call: TRBD1; v_call: TRBV4-2; cdr3_aa: CASSPQGDRVDYGYTF; cdr3_nt: TGTGCCAGCAGCCCCCAGGGGGACAGGGTTGACTATGGCTACACCTTC
clone_size: many; j_call: TRBJ1-1; d_call: NA; v_call: TRBV12-3/TRBV12-4; cdr3_aa: CASSFITGKKTEAFF; cdr3_nt: TGTGCCAGCAGTTTTATCACAGGGAAAAAAACTGAAGCTTTCTTT
clone_size: many; j_call: TRBJ2-2; d_call: NA; v_call: TRBV24-1; cdr3_aa: CATSDQRNTGELFF; cdr3_nt: TGTGCCACCAGTGACCAGCGGAACACCGGGGAGCTGTTTTTT
clone_size: many; j_call: TRBJ1-5; d_call: TRBD1; v_call: TRBV20-1; cdr3_aa: CSARADDTGEPGAQHF; cdr3_nt: TGCAGTGCTAGAGCCGACGATACAGGGGAGCCAGGGGCCCAGCATTTT
clone_size: many; j_call: TRBJ2-4; d_call: NA; v_call: TRBV27; cdr3_aa: CASSPEAVANIQYF; cdr3_nt: TGTGCCAGCAGTCCCGAAGCTGTTGCCAACATTCAGTACTTC
clone_size: few; j_call: TRBJ2-7; d_call: TRBD2; v_call: TRBV5-1; cdr3_aa: CASSSGLAPHEQYF; cdr3_nt: TGCGCCAGCAGCTCGGGACTAGCTCCCCACGAGCAGTACTTC
clone_size: many; j_call: TRBJ2-3; d_call: NA; v_call: TRBV25-1; cdr3_aa: CASTLGGGGNSTDTQYF; cdr3_nt: TGTGCCAGCACCCTGGGGGGCGGTGGAAATAGCACAGATACGCAGTATTTT
clone_size: NA; j_call: TRBJ2-7; d_call: TRBD1; v_call: TRBV6-2/TRBV6-3; cdr3_aa: CASSYAGGATEQYF; cdr3_nt: TGTGCCAGCAGTTACGCAGGGGGCGCGACCGAGCAGTACTTC
clone_size: NA; j_call: TRBJ1-5; d_call: NA; v_call: TRBV19; cdr3_aa: CASSTQNSNQPQHF; cdr3_nt: TGTGCCAGTAGTACTCAAAATAGCAATCAGCCCCAGCATTTT
clone_size: many; j_call: TRBJ2-7; d_call: NA; v_call: TRBV18; cdr3_aa: CASSPWTLSYEQYF; cdr3_nt: TGTGCCAGCTCACCATGGACGCTCTCCTACGAGCAGTACTTC
clone_size: NA; j_call: TRBJ2-2; d_call: NA; v_call: TRBV5-6; cdr3_aa: CASRTKVNTGELFF; cdr3_nt: TGTGCCAGCAGAACGAAGGTGAACACCGGGGAGCTGTTTTTT
clone_size: many; j_call: TRBJ2-7; d_call: NA; v_call: TRBV20-1; cdr3_aa: CSARDVRGGTYEQYF; cdr3_nt: TGCAGTGCTAGAGACGTGAGGGGGGGAACCTACGAGCAGTACTTC
clone_size: many; j_call: TRBJ2-5; d_call: TRBD1; v_call: TRBV29-1; cdr3_aa: CSVEQGAQETQYF; cdr3_nt: TGCAGCGTGGAGCAGGGGGCCCAAGAGACCCAGTACTTC
clone_size: many; j_call: TRBJ2-3; d_call: NA; v_call: TRBV5-4; cdr3_aa: CASSLELPGDTQYF; cdr3_nt: TGTGCCAGCAGCTTGGAACTACCAGGTGATACGCAGTATTTT
clone_size: few; j_call: TRBJ2-7; d_call: NA; v_call: TRBV6-2/TRBV6-3; cdr3_aa: CASATVGEQYF; cdr3_nt: TGTGCCAGCGCGACCGTCGGCGAGCAGTACTTC
clone_size: few; j_call: TRBJ1-1; d_call: TRBD1; v_call: TRBV19; cdr3_aa: CASRPVGTGGIWAEAFF; cdr3_nt: TGTGCCAGTAGACCCGTGGGGACAGGGGGCATATGGGCTGAAGCTTTCTTT
clone_size: many; j_call: TRBJ1-4; d_call: TRBD1; v_call: TRBV18; cdr3_aa: CASSPSGQGKGEKLFF; cdr3_nt: TGTGCCAGCTCACCGAGTGGACAGGGGAAAGGGGAAAAACTGTTTTTT
clone_size: many; j_call: TRBJ2-7; d_call: TRBD2; v_call: TRBV7-9; cdr3_aa: CASSLRTSYEQYF; cdr3_nt: TGTGCCAGCAGCTTAAGGACTAGCTACGAGCAGTACTTC
clone_size: many; j_call: TRBJ2-3; d_call: NA; v_call: TRBV5-1; cdr3_aa: CASSLMPGEGTDTQYF; cdr3_nt: TGCGCCAGCAGCTTGATGCCAGGGGAAGGCACAGATACGCAGTATTTT
clone_size: many; j_call: TRBJ2-7; d_call: NA; v_call: TRBV29-1; cdr3_aa: CSVEVSTYEQYF; cdr3_nt: TGCAGCGTTGAGGTCAGCACCTACGAGCAGTACTTC
clone_size: few; j_call: TRBJ1-5; d_call: NA; v_call: TRBV7-8; cdr3_aa: CASSSPPQPQHF; cdr3_nt: TGTGCCAGCAGCTCCCCCCCACAGCCCCAGCATTTT
clone_size: many; j_call: TRBJ2-1; d_call: NA; v_call: TRBV7-6; cdr3_aa: CASSLAGEAEQFF; cdr3_nt: TGTGCCAGCAGCTTAGCGGGGGAGGCGGAGCAGTTCTTC
clone_size: NA; j_call: TRBJ1-3; d_call: NA; v_call: TRBV7-2; cdr3_aa: CASSSTASGNTIYF; cdr3_nt: TGTGCCAGCAGCTCTACAGCGTCTGGAAACACCATATATTTT
clone_size: few; j_call: TRBJ2-2; d_call: NA; v_call: TRBV4-3; cdr3_aa: CASSQESYNTGELFF; cdr3_nt: TGCGCCAGCAGCCAAGAAAGCTACAACACCGGGGAGCTGTTTTTT
clone_size: many; j_call: TRBJ2-6; d_call: NA; v_call: TRBV20-1; cdr3_aa: CSASRSGANVLTF; cdr3_nt: TGCAGTGCTAGCAGATCTGGGGCCAACGTCCTGACTTTC
clone_size: many; j_call: TRBJ2-1; d_call: NA; v_call: TRBV4-2; cdr3_aa: CASSQDRGAGEQFF; cdr3_nt: TGTGCCAGCAGCCAAGACCGGGGGGCCGGCGAGCAGTTCTTC
clone_size: many; j_call: TRBJ2-3; d_call: TRBD2; v_call: TRBV6-5; cdr3_aa: CASSYSTSGRTDTQYF; cdr3_nt: TGTGCCAGCAGTTACTCGACTAGCGGGAGGACAGATACGCAGTATTTT
clone_size: many; j_call: TRBJ2-7; d_call: NA; v_call: TRBV5-8; cdr3_aa: CASSLTPTDLYEQYF; cdr3_nt: TGTGCCAGCAGCCTCACCCCGACAGACCTCTACGAGCAGTACTTC
clone_size: NA; j_call: TRBJ2-5; d_call: NA; v_call: TRBV5-4; cdr3_aa: CASSLREPRETQYF; cdr3_nt: TGTGCCAGCAGCTTGCGGGAGCCCCGAGAGACCCAGTACTTC
clone_size: many; j_call: TRBJ2-1; d_call: NA; v_call: TRBV6-2/TRBV6-3; cdr3_aa: CASSPLRTGGYNEQFF; cdr3_nt: TGTGCCAGCAGTCCGCTTCGGACTGGGGGGTACAATGAGCAGTTCTTC
clone_size: many; j_call: TRBJ2-7; d_call: NA; v_call: TRBV5-1; cdr3_aa: CASSLLRGYEQYF; cdr3_nt: TGCGCCAGCAGCCTCTTAAGGGGCTACGAGCAGTACTTC
clone_size: NA; j_call: TRBJ2-1; d_call: TRBD2; v_call: TRBV18; cdr3_aa: CASSLGTSGSAYEQFF; cdr3_nt: TGTGCCAGCTCACTTGGGACTAGCGGGAGCGCGTATGAGCAGTTCTTC
clone_size: few; j_call: TRBJ1-2; d_call: NA; v_call: TRBV27; cdr3_aa: CASGTGYGYTF; cdr3_nt: TGTGCCAGCGGCACAGGCTATGGCTACACCTTC
clone_size: few; j_call: TRBJ2-7; d_call: NA; v_call: TRBV2; cdr3_aa: CASSRTVSYEQYF; cdr3_nt: TGTGCCAGCAGTCGGACCGTCTCCTACGAGCAGTACTTC
clone_size: many; j_call: TRBJ1-2; d_call: NA; v_call: TRBV29-1; cdr3_aa: CSVEVGDYGYTF; cdr3_nt: TGCAGCGTTGAAGTGGGGGACTATGGCTACACCTTC
clone_size: many; j_call: TRBJ1-1; d_call: TRBD1; v_call: TRBV4-3; cdr3_aa: CASSPDRGLGEAFF; cdr3_nt: TGCGCCAGCAGCCCTGACAGGGGATTGGGTGAAGCTTTCTTT
clone_size: many; j_call: TRBJ2-7; d_call: NA; v_call: TRBV3-1; cdr3_aa: CASSQFRAYEQYF; cdr3_nt: TGTGCCAGCAGCCAGTTCAGGGCCTACGAGCAGTACTTC